The 8 T cell receptor beta chains presented below share a single source sample, sequenced in a study of CD8 T cells in Susac syndrome (dated by TCRdb to about 2019). The receptor library was made with the immunoSEQ multiplex PCR assay. RNA was extracted using the RNeasy kit, and about 0.5 to 1 microgram was reverse transcribed with random hexamers. Through fastp at Q25 and MiXCR, TCRdb rebuilt clones from the public reads, retaining in-frame beta chains. All rows with the same CDR3 protein become a single entry with the most common DNA and genes. This sample is represented by 150,000 or so distinct CDR3 sequences; approximately 94% of them were singletons. The ten most abundant clones make up 0.2% to 0.25% of the sample. The specimen was CD8+ T cells from PBMCs. These receptor sequences come from a human donor with multiple sclerosis.

The chain recombines TRBV29-1 with TRBJ2-1; 7 bases match TRBD1. Germline V CDR1 and CDR2: SQVTM, ANQGSEA. The CDR3 contains 14 residues. J gave up 6 bases and V 1 base, and 6 bases lay outside the gene matches. The CDR3 nucleotides are TGCAGCGTTGAAGGTAGGGGGCGGGCCAATGAGCAGTTCTTC. Its protein product is CSVEGRGRANEQFF.

The chain employs TRBV7-9 and TRBJ2-3; 12 bases map to TRBD1. The CDR3 has 17 residues. Germline CDR1 SEHNR, CDR2 FQNEAQ (reference sequence). V gave up 6 bases and J gave up 2 bases; unmatched junction bases: 9. The chain's CDR3 is CASRSARDRGHTDTQYF. Written as DNA, the CDR3 is TGTGCCAGCAGGTCAGCTAGGGACAGGGGGCACACAGATACGCAGTATTTT.

The gene calls are TRBV7-8 and TRBJ1-4; the D gene is possibly TRBD1 (6 bases). This CDR3 region has 13 residues. Trimming shortened V by 11 bases and J by 5 bases, and 15 bases separated the two germline ends. CDR1 and CDR2 from the germline V gene are SGHVS and FQNEAQ. The CDR3 here is CASTGRGNEKLFF. The DNA for the CDR3 is TGTGCCTCAACGGGCAGGGGAAATGAAAAACTGTTTTTT.

This clonotype was counted only a few times. The CDR3 DNA follows: TGTGCCAGCAGTCCCCACAATGAGCAGTTCTTC. It specifies CASSPHNEQFF. This rearrangement joins TRBV12-3 or TRBV12-4 to TRBJ2-1; D not resolved. Deletions cut 5 bases from V and 5 bases from J, with 4 bases between. The CDR3 is 11 residues long.

V is TRBV2 and J is TRBJ2-1; no reliable D call. Trimming left V 7 bases short and J 5 bases short, with 15 bases between. There are 14 residues in the CDR3. Germline CDR1 and CDR2: SNHLY and FYNNEI. The CDR3 nucleotides are TGTGCCAGCAACAACGACGGAAGGGACAATGAGCAGTTCTTC. This translates into CASNNDGRDNEQFF.

J is TRBJ2-1 and V is TRBV14, with 9 positions matching TRBD2. Trimming cost V 1 base and J 8 bases; bases outside gene matches: 3. The CDR3 totals 14 residues. Germline V gives CDR1 SGHDN, CDR2 FVKESK. The CDR3 here is CASSQGAGGYEQFF. CDR3 sequence (DNA): TGTGCCAGCAGCCAAGGAGCGGGGGGCTATGAGCAGTTCTTC.

There are a few counts of this clonotype. V usage is TRBV3-1 and J usage is TRBJ1-2, with TRBD1 matching over 7 bases. CDR1 is LGHDT, CDR2 YNNKEL, per germline (reference sequence). Trimming cost V 6 bases and J 3 bases; bases outside gene matches: 4. This CDR3 region has 13 residues. This chain's CDR3 is CASSPGQDYGYTF. DNA for the CDR3: TGTGCCAGCAGTCCCGGACAGGACTATGGCTACACCTTC.

The chain links TRBV4-2 to TRBJ1-6; 8 positions match TRBD1. CDR1 and CDR2 (germline): LGHNA, YNFKEQ. The CDR3 sequence is 17 residues long. J gave up 0 bases and V 1 base, and 2 bases lay outside the gene matches. The CDR3 sequence: CASSQGTGGSYNSPLHF. The CDR3 nucleotides are TGTGCCAGCAGCCAAGGTACAGGGGGCTCCTATAATTCACCCCTCCACTTT.